The clone carrying this TCR beta chain has only a few counts. Its target is unknown. This entry is derived from a study of beta chain features in type 1 diabetes. Whole-study findings and limits: A cDNA-based sequencing approach could over-represent cells with high TCR expression.

Germline CDR1 is SNHLY and CDR2 is FYNNEI. This CDR3 region has 16 residues. The trim removed 6 bases at V and 4 bases at J, leaving 11 bases unmatched. Every isolated RNA sample was fully reverse transcribed, so sequencing captured expressed TCRB transcripts. Data came from immunoSEQ multiplex PCR; TCRdb stores just in-frame clones and leaves some out. Of about 930,000 clones in the sample, 17% were seen once. This TCR was recovered from a woman aged 18-30 years in good health. The rearrangement links TRBV2 to TRBJ2-7; 11 bases are shared with TRBD1. Specimen: naive CD4+ T cells from blood. The CDR3 nucleotides read TGTGCCAGCAGAGAGTCTAACCGGGACAGGGGGTACGAGCAGTACTTC. As protein: CASRESNRDRGYEQYF.